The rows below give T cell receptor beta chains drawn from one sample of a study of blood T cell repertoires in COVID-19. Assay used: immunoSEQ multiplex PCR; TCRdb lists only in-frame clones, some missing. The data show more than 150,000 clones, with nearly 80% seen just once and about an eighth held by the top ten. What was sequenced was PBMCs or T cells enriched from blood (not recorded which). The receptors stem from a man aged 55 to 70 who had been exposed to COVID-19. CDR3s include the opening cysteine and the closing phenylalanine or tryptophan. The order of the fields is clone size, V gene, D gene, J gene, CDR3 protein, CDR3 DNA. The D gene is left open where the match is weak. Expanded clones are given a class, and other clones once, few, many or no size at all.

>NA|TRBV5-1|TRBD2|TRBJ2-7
CASTPTGGPSYEQYF
TGCGCCAGCACCCCAACGGGGGGGCCTTCCTACGAGCAGTACTTC
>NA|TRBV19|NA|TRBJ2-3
CASSIGLVSTDTQYF
TGTGCCAGTAGTATTGGGCTGGTTAGCACAGATACGCAGTATTTT
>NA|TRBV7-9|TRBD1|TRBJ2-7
CASSHTITGGTYEQYF
TGTGCCAGCAGCCATACTATTACAGGGGGGACCTACGAGCAGTACTTC
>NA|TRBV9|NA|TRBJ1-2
CASSTGLANYGYTF
TGTGCCAGCAGCACAGGCCTAGCTAACTATGGCTACACCTTC
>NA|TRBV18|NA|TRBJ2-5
CASSPRQVETQYF
TGTGCCAGCTCACCCAGACAGGTAGAGACCCAGTACTTC
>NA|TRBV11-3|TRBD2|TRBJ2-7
CASSFGGSYEQYF
TGTGCCAGCAGCTTTGGCGGGAGCTACGAGCAGTACTTC
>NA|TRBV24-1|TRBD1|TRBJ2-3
CATSDPGQGAQDTQYF
TGTGCCACCAGTGACCCGGGACAGGGCGCACAAGATACGCAGTATTTT
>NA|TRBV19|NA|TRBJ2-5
CASSMGHGQQETQYF
TGTGCCAGTAGTATGGGGCACGGACAGCAAGAGACCCAGTACTTC
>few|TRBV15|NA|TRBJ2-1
CATSRASWEASTKNEQFF
TGTGCCACCAGCAGAGCTTCGTGGGAGGCCTCTACAAAAAATGAGCAGTTCTTC
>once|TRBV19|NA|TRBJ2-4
CASRLGVAKNIQYF
TGTGCCAGTAGATTAGGGGTAGCCAAAAACATTCAGTACTTC
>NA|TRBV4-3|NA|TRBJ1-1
CASSQDDSSGAAFF
TGCGCCAGCAGCCAAGATGATTCATCGGGTGCAGCTTTCTTT
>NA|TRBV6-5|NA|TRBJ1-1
CASNPAVGARGEAFF
TGTGCCAGCAACCCGGCTGTGGGGGCACGAGGTGAAGCTTTCTTT
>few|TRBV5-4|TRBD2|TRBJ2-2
CASSFSGRATGELFF
TGTGCCAGCAGCTTTAGCGGGAGGGCCACCGGGGAGCTGTTTTTT
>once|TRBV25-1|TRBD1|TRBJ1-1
CASSEWAGGLEAFF
TGTGCCAGCAGTGAATGGGCAGGGGGTCTAGAAGCTTTCTTT
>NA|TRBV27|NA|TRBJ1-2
CATGGGGGYTF
TGTGCCACGGGGGGCGGTGGGGGCTACACCTTC
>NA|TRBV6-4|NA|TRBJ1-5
CASSDSGAGASQPQHF
TGTGCCAGCAGTGACTCGGGGGCAGGGGCTAGCCAGCCCCAGCATTTT
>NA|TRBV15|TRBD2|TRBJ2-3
CATSRDTSGSTDTQYF
TGTGCCACCAGCAGAGATACTAGCGGGAGCACAGATACGCAGTATTTT
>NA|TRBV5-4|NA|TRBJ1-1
CASSLSSVRAEAFF
TGTGCCAGCAGCTTGTCTTCGGTTAGAGCTGAAGCTTTCTTT
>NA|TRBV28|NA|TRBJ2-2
CASSPLVTGELFF
TGTGCCAGCAGTCCCCTTGTAACCGGGGAGCTGTTTTTT
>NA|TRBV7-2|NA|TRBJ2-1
CASSSTSYNEQFF
TGTGCCAGCAGCTCAACGAGCTACAATGAGCAGTTCTTC
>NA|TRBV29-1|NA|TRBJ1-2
CSVEDGDSYGYTF
TGCAGCGTTGAAGACGGGGATAGCTATGGCTACACCTTC
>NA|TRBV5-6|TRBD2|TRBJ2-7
CASSFSLAGANEQYF
TGTGCCAGCAGCTTTTCCCTAGCGGGAGCTAACGAGCAGTACTTC
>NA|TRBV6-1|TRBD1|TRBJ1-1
CASSEQRTGSNEAFF
TGTGCCAGCAGTGAACAGCGGACAGGGTCGAATGAAGCTTTCTTT
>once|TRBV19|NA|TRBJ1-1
CASSIVGQTNTEAFF
TGTGCCAGTAGTATAGTGGGGCAGACGAACACTGAAGCTTTCTTT
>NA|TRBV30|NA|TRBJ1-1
CAWSAPGLETEAFF
TGTGCCTGGAGTGCCCCAGGGTTAGAAACTGAAGCTTTCTTT
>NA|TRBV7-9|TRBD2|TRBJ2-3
CASSFQAGDADTQYF
TGTGCCAGCAGCTTCCAAGCGGGAGATGCAGATACGCAGTATTTT
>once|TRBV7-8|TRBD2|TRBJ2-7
CASSLAWRLAADYEQYF
TGTGCCAGCAGCTTAGCATGGCGGCTAGCGGCAGATTACGAGCAGTACTTC
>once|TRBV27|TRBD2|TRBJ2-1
CASSSQLAGGSYNEQFF
TGTGCCAGCAGTTCCCAACTAGCGGGAGGGTCCTACAATGAGCAGTTCTTC
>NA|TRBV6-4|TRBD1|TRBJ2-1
CASSYSDRGNEQFF
TGTGCCAGCAGCTACTCGGACAGGGGTAATGAGCAGTTCTTC
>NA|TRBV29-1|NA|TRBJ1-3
CSVQTQGTSGNTIYF
TGCAGCGTTCAAACCCAGGGAACCTCTGGAAACACCATATATTTT
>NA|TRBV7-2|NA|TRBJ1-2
CASSLDRQGIDYGYTF
TGTGCCAGCAGCTTAGATAGGCAGGGGATTGACTATGGCTACACCTTC
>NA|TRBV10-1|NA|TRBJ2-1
CASSEGLFNEQFF
TGCGCCAGCAGTGAGGGACTTTTCAATGAGCAGTTCTTC
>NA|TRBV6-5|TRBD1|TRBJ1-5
CATDDRGGNQPQHF
TGTGCCACCGACGACAGGGGTGGCAATCAGCCCCAGCATTTT
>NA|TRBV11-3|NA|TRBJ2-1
CASSNNHYNEQFF
TGTGCCAGCAGCAACAACCACTACAATGAGCAGTTCTTC
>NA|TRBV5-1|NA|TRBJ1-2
CASSLETGHRLNYGYTF
TGCGCCAGCAGCTTGGAGACGGGACACCGGTTAAACTATGGCTACACCTTC
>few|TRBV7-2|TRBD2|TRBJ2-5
CASSPIGLAGAETQYF
TGTGCCAGCAGCCCTATCGGACTAGCGGGAGCGGAGACCCAGTACTTC
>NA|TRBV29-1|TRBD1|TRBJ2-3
CSATGQLITDTQYF
TGCAGCGCTACGGGACAGCTTATCACAGATACGCAGTATTTT
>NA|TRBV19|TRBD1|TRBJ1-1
CASSVRQGGTEAFF
TGTGCCAGTAGTGTTAGACAGGGGGGCACTGAAGCTTTCTTT
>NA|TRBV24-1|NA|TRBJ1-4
CATSDPTHYNEKLFF
TGTGCCACCAGTGATCCTACCCACTATAATGAAAAACTGTTTTTT
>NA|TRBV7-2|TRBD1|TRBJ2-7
CASSLASGGGIERFF
TGTGCCAGCAGCTTAGCGTCAGGGGGCGGAATAGAGAGATTCTTC
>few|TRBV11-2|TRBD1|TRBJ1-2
CASSLAPGTVYGYTF
TGTGCCAGCAGCTTGGCCCCCGGGACAGTCTATGGCTACACCTTC
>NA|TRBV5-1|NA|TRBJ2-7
CASSLGGQTYEQYF
TGCGCCAGCAGCCTGGGAGGACAGACCTACGAGCAGTACTTC
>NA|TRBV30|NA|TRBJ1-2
CAWRYRERGYTF
TGTGCCTGGAGATACCGGGAGCGTGGCTACACCTTC